This T cell receptor beta chain was captured in a study of T cells in Graves' hyperthyroidism and ophthalmopathy. This clonotype was counted at least ten times. Its target is not known. Findings of the study overall: The model predicted ophthalmopathy a median roughly six months before onset. Blood shared most expanded thyroid clonotypes above 0.001.

The CDR3 regions of TCR beta were amplified from RNA transcripts. HTBI primers were employed in a first-round RT-PCR of the TCR CDR3. TCRdb called the multiplex PCR reads again in MiXCR, with one record for every CDR3 protein. The sample has 95,000 to 110,000 distinct CDR3 sequences, 16% seen once. This CDR3 is 14 amino acids long. CDR1 and CDR2 (germline): MDHEN, SYDVKM. V was shortened by 5 bases and J by 2 bases, with 10 bases between the two germline ends. Diagnosis of hyperthyroidism was new in patients aged 18 to 65, and its duration was under 2 months. The genes are TRBV28 and TRBJ1-5; D remains unclear. Sequencing used blood. The sequence came from a woman aged 45-65 years with Graves' hyperthyroidism. The CDR3 nucleotides read TGTGCCAGCAGTCCTCGGGGAGGCAATCAGCCCCAGCATTTT. It yields the protein CASSPRGGNQPQHF.